Detailed here is one T cell receptor beta chain. This sample is part of a study of blood T cell repertoires in COVID-19. Across the whole study: There were acute and convalescent COVID-19 samples, and they came from the United States, Italy and Spain. The analysed material was cDNA or gDNA that came from T cells, B-cell-depleted T cells, or PBMCs.

As originally analysed: Reference gene primer amplification in the assay estimated nucleated cell counts. Clones were read by immunoSEQ multiplex PCR, and TCRdb kept only the in-frame ones, dropping some. The V and J calls and clone size were taken over from that table, and D and trimming were inferred from the DNA. The data hold a few hundred thousand clones, with 88% observed a single time. Looked up from germline, CDR1 is SGHRS and CDR2 is YFSETQ. V lost 4 bases and J 7 bases, leaving 18 bases between the germline ends. This CDR3 contains 15 residues. The chain uses TRBV5-1 and TRBJ2-4; weak D call: TRBD1 (6 bases). The sequence derives from a middle-aged woman with acute COVID-19. Sequencing was done on a sample of PBMCs or T cells enriched from blood (not recorded which). This CDR3 reads CASSVSTGDTNIQYF. The DNA for the CDR3 is TGCGCCAGCAGCGTGTCGACCGGGGACACGAACATTCAGTACTTC.